The rows below give T cell receptor beta chains drawn from one sample of a study of T cell repertoires in cytomegalovirus infection. Each CDR3 protein gets one entry after TCRdb re-called the reads with MiXCR. The repertoire includes some 800,000 distinct CDR3 sequences, almost 30% of them detected once, and under 15% sits in the top ten. These TCRs are of unknown antigen specificity. The sample in question was cultured CD8+ T cells from PBMCs, obtained from culture after CMV antigen stimulation. The receptors stem from a human donor in good health (CMV status not recorded). Some clones in this sample may be carry-over from other donors' samples. CDR3s include the opening cysteine and the closing phenylalanine or tryptophan. Each record gives: D gene, clone size, CDR3 length, J gene, V gene, CDR3 DNA, CDR3 protein. A D gene is named only where the DNA matches it firmly. A row's size may be missing; if present it is once, few, many or a size class.

d_call: NA
clone_size: NA
cdr3_length: 13
j_call: TRBJ2-5
v_call: TRBV29-1
cdr3_nt: TGCAGCGTTGAGACCCGGGGGCGGGAGACCCAGTACTTC
cdr3_aa: CSVETRGRETQYF

d_call: NA
clone_size: NA
cdr3_length: 16
j_call: TRBJ1-1
v_call: TRBV7-6
cdr3_nt: TGTGCCAGCAGCTTAGGGTTAGGGATAGAGAACACTGAAGCTTTCTTT
cdr3_aa: CASSLGLGIENTEAFF

d_call: TRBD2
clone_size: NA
cdr3_length: 18
j_call: TRBJ2-3
v_call: TRBV19
cdr3_nt: TGTGCCAGTAGTGAACTAGCGGGGGGTTACCACAGCACAGATACGCAGTATTTT
cdr3_aa: CASSELAGGYHSTDTQYF

d_call: TRBD2
clone_size: NA
cdr3_length: 15
j_call: TRBJ2-2
v_call: TRBV4-3
cdr3_nt: TGCGCCAGCAGCCAAGGCGGGGGGGCGACCGGGGAGCTGTTTTTT
cdr3_aa: CASSQGGGATGELFF

d_call: NA
clone_size: few
cdr3_length: 13
j_call: TRBJ2-1
v_call: TRBV5-5
cdr3_nt: TGTGCCAGCAGCTTGGACAACAACAATGAGCAGTTCTTC
cdr3_aa: CASSLDNNNEQFF

d_call: TRBD1
clone_size: NA
cdr3_length: 15
j_call: TRBJ1-1
v_call: TRBV15
cdr3_nt: TGTGCCACCAGCTTTAAGACAGGGAGGGACACTGAAGCTTTCTTT
cdr3_aa: CATSFKTGRDTEAFF

d_call: NA
clone_size: NA
cdr3_length: 17
j_call: TRBJ2-1
v_call: TRBV28
cdr3_nt: TGTGCCAGCAGTTTGGGGGGCGCGGCGGGGTATTTCAATGAGCAGTTCTTC
cdr3_aa: CASSLGGAAGYFNEQFF

d_call: TRBD2
clone_size: NA
cdr3_length: 15
j_call: TRBJ2-1
v_call: TRBV19
cdr3_nt: TGTGCCAGCGGGCGGATTAGCGGGGGCCACAATGAGCAGTTCTTC
cdr3_aa: CASGRISGGHNEQFF

d_call: NA
clone_size: NA
cdr3_length: 16
j_call: TRBJ1-1
v_call: TRBV12-3/TRBV12-4
cdr3_nt: TGTGCCAGCAGTTTAGGTCTAGTCGGCCCGAACACTGAAGCTTTCTTT
cdr3_aa: CASSLGLVGPNTEAFF

d_call: NA
clone_size: few
cdr3_length: 14
j_call: TRBJ2-7
v_call: TRBV7-8
cdr3_nt: TGTGCCAGCAGAGAGGGGGGGCCCCTCTACGAGCAGTACTTC
cdr3_aa: CASREGGPLYEQYF

d_call: NA
clone_size: few
cdr3_length: 12
j_call: TRBJ1-2
v_call: TRBV7-2
cdr3_nt: TGTGCCACTACTGGGGCTAACTATGGCTACACCTTC
cdr3_aa: CATTGANYGYTF

d_call: NA
clone_size: NA
cdr3_length: 17
j_call: TRBJ2-6
v_call: TRBV5-1
cdr3_nt: TGCGCCAGCAGCTTTCGTGGGGGACCGGGGGGGGCCAACGTCCTGACTTTC
cdr3_aa: CASSFRGGPGGANVLTF

d_call: NA
clone_size: few
cdr3_length: 17
j_call: TRBJ2-1
v_call: TRBV7-9
cdr3_nt: TGTGCCAGCAGCCCCTCAGACAGACTTAAATCCTACAATGAGCAGTTCTTC
cdr3_aa: CASSPSDRLKSYNEQFF

d_call: NA
clone_size: NA
cdr3_length: 15
j_call: TRBJ2-3
v_call: TRBV20-1
cdr3_nt: TGCAGTGTCACTACTTGGCCTCTGAGCACAGATACGCAGTATTTT
cdr3_aa: CSVTTWPLSTDTQYF

d_call: NA
clone_size: NA
cdr3_length: 13
j_call: TRBJ2-2
v_call: TRBV29-1
cdr3_nt: TGCAGCGCAGCAGGGGATGACACCGGGGAGCTGTTTTTT
cdr3_aa: CSAAGDDTGELFF

d_call: NA
clone_size: many
cdr3_length: 15
j_call: TRBJ1-5
v_call: TRBV6-1
cdr3_nt: TGTGCCAGCAGTGAAAGAGGGATTGGCAATCAGCCCCAGCATTTT
cdr3_aa: CASSERGIGNQPQHF

d_call: TRBD2
clone_size: NA
cdr3_length: 16
j_call: TRBJ2-1
v_call: TRBV27
cdr3_nt: TGTGCCAGCAGTTCCTTAAGCGGGGGGGCGAGTAATGAGCAGTTCTTC
cdr3_aa: CASSSLSGGASNEQFF

d_call: NA
clone_size: NA
cdr3_length: 13
j_call: TRBJ1-2
v_call: TRBV5-1
cdr3_nt: TGCGCCACCACGGATAACGGAGTGAGGGGCTACACCTTC
cdr3_aa: CATTDNGVRGYTF

d_call: NA
clone_size: few
cdr3_length: 12
j_call: TRBJ2-1
v_call: TRBV5-6
cdr3_nt: TGTGCCAGCAGCTTGTCGGTGCATGAGCAGTTCTTC
cdr3_aa: CASSLSVHEQFF

d_call: TRBD1
clone_size: NA
cdr3_length: 16
j_call: TRBJ1-5
v_call: TRBV6-2/TRBV6-3
cdr3_nt: TGTGCCAGCAGTTACACCGGACAGGAGGGGTATCAGCCCCAGCATTTT
cdr3_aa: CASSYTGQEGYQPQHF

d_call: NA
clone_size: NA
cdr3_length: 15
j_call: TRBJ1-2
v_call: TRBV19
cdr3_nt: TGTGCCAGTAGTAAGATCTCTGTAGCAGACTATGGCTACACCTTC
cdr3_aa: CASSKISVADYGYTF

d_call: NA
clone_size: NA
cdr3_length: 15
j_call: TRBJ2-2
v_call: TRBV7-6
cdr3_nt: TGTGCCAGCAGAGCCTTGGGGGGGAACACCGGGGAGCTGTTTTTT
cdr3_aa: CASRALGGNTGELFF

d_call: NA
clone_size: NA
cdr3_length: 16
j_call: TRBJ1-6
v_call: TRBV6-5
cdr3_nt: TGTGCCAGCAGTTACTCGAGGCCAGGGATCGGTTCACCCCTCCACTTT
cdr3_aa: CASSYSRPGIGSPLHF

d_call: NA
clone_size: few
cdr3_length: 13
j_call: TRBJ2-7
v_call: TRBV19
cdr3_nt: TGTGCCAGTAGTATCACGGTAGTCTACGAGCAGTACTTC
cdr3_aa: CASSITVVYEQYF

d_call: TRBD1
clone_size: few
cdr3_length: 13
j_call: TRBJ2-1
v_call: TRBV6-1
cdr3_nt: TGTGCCGGTATGGGACAGACCTACAATGAGCAGTTCTTC
cdr3_aa: CAGMGQTYNEQFF

d_call: NA
clone_size: few
cdr3_length: 15
j_call: TRBJ1-5
v_call: TRBV12-3/TRBV12-4
cdr3_nt: TGTGCCAGCACCCCGGCTCCATTGGGCAATCAGCCCCAGCATTTT
cdr3_aa: CASTPAPLGNQPQHF

d_call: NA
clone_size: NA
cdr3_length: 17
j_call: TRBJ2-1
v_call: TRBV20-1
cdr3_nt: TGCAGTGCCAAGGGCGAAAACTGGAACAGGGTGGGCAATGAGCAGTTCTTC
cdr3_aa: CSAKGENWNRVGNEQFF

d_call: NA
clone_size: few
cdr3_length: 14
j_call: TRBJ2-1
v_call: TRBV4-1
cdr3_nt: TGCGCCAGCAGCCAAGTACAGGGCAACAATGAGCAGTTCTTC
cdr3_aa: CASSQVQGNNEQFF

d_call: NA
clone_size: few
cdr3_length: 17
j_call: TRBJ2-1
v_call: TRBV27
cdr3_nt: TGTGCCAGCAGTCCTCCGTTAAGGGCGGGGGCATACAATGAGCAGTTCTTC
cdr3_aa: CASSPPLRAGAYNEQFF

d_call: NA
clone_size: few
cdr3_length: 16
j_call: TRBJ1-4
v_call: TRBV5-5
cdr3_nt: TGTGCCAGCACCACGGGGCAGCTAGCAACTAATGAAAAACTGTTTTTT
cdr3_aa: CASTTGQLATNEKLFF

d_call: NA
clone_size: few
cdr3_length: 17
j_call: TRBJ2-6
v_call: TRBV9
cdr3_nt: TGTGCCAGCAGCCTAAATCCGGGGAGCTCTGGGGCCAACGTCCTGACTTTC
cdr3_aa: CASSLNPGSSGANVLTF

d_call: NA
clone_size: NA
cdr3_length: 13
j_call: TRBJ2-2
v_call: TRBV11-2
cdr3_nt: TGTGCCAGCAGCTTCGAGGGGGTCGGGGAGCTGTTTTTT
cdr3_aa: CASSFEGVGELFF

d_call: TRBD2
clone_size: NA
cdr3_length: 19
j_call: TRBJ2-7
v_call: TRBV20-1
cdr3_nt: TGCAGTGCCCCTGGGCCGCGGCAGCGGGGGCCCAAGTGGACCTACGAGCAGTACTTC
cdr3_aa: CSAPGPRQRGPKWTYEQYF

d_call: NA
clone_size: NA
cdr3_length: 18
j_call: TRBJ1-2
v_call: TRBV4-1
cdr3_nt: TGCGCCAGCAGCCAAGATGGAGGGGCGGCAGGACCTAACTATGGCTACACCTTC
cdr3_aa: CASSQDGGAAGPNYGYTF

d_call: NA
clone_size: few
cdr3_length: 14
j_call: TRBJ2-3
v_call: TRBV25-1
cdr3_nt: TGTGCCAGCAGCCACAGTTCTAGCACAGATACGCAGTATTTT
cdr3_aa: CASSHSSSTDTQYF

d_call: NA
clone_size: NA
cdr3_length: 17
j_call: TRBJ2-3
v_call: TRBV7-9
cdr3_nt: TGTGCCAGCAGCTTACTGGGTTCGGGGATCCCTTTAGATACGCAGTATTTT
cdr3_aa: CASSLLGSGIPLDTQYF

d_call: NA
clone_size: few
cdr3_length: 15
j_call: TRBJ2-3
v_call: TRBV7-9
cdr3_nt: TGTGCCAGCAGCTTAGCCGGTTCTGGCACAGATACGCAGTATTTT
cdr3_aa: CASSLAGSGTDTQYF

d_call: TRBD2
clone_size: few
cdr3_length: 15
j_call: TRBJ2-7
v_call: TRBV13
cdr3_nt: TGTGCCAGCCGACTAGCGGGGGCGATCTCCTACGAGCAGTACTTC
cdr3_aa: CASRLAGAISYEQYF

d_call: TRBD1
clone_size: NA
cdr3_length: 14
j_call: TRBJ1-1
v_call: TRBV4-2
cdr3_nt: TGTGCCAGCAGAGGACAGGGGGCGCCGACTGAAGCTTTCTTT
cdr3_aa: CASRGQGAPTEAFF

d_call: NA
clone_size: NA
cdr3_length: 16
j_call: TRBJ2-2
v_call: TRBV4-3
cdr3_nt: TGCGCCAGCAGCCAAGACAGAAGGGCTAGCTCCGGGGAGCTGTTTTTT
cdr3_aa: CASSQDRRASSGELFF

d_call: TRBD1
clone_size: NA
cdr3_length: 15
j_call: TRBJ2-7
v_call: TRBV27
cdr3_nt: TGTGCTAGCAGTTCATTCGGACAGGGGGACAACGAGCAGTACTTC
cdr3_aa: CASSSFGQGDNEQYF

d_call: NA
clone_size: many
cdr3_length: 15
j_call: TRBJ1-1
v_call: TRBV7-6
cdr3_nt: TGTGCCAGCAGCCCAACCGGAGGGGGGAACACTGAAGCTTTCTTT
cdr3_aa: CASSPTGGGNTEAFF

d_call: NA
clone_size: NA
cdr3_length: 15
j_call: TRBJ2-1
v_call: TRBV11-2
cdr3_nt: TGTGCCAGCAGCTTAAGGAGCGGACAGAACGTTGAGCAGTTCTTC
cdr3_aa: CASSLRSGQNVEQFF

d_call: TRBD1
clone_size: few
cdr3_length: 13
j_call: TRBJ2-4
v_call: TRBV14
cdr3_nt: TGTGCCAGCAGCCAAGAGACAGGGTACATTCAGTACTTC
cdr3_aa: CASSQETGYIQYF

d_call: TRBD2
clone_size: NA
cdr3_length: 17
j_call: TRBJ2-1
v_call: TRBV11-2
cdr3_nt: TGTGCCAGCAGCTTATTTTCGCGGGGGGGCCAGTTCCGTGAGCAGTTCTTC
cdr3_aa: CASSLFSRGGQFREQFF